Listed below are T cell receptor beta chains from one sample, sequenced in a study of blood T cell repertoires in COVID-19. Only in-frame clones appear in the TCRdb table, and some are missing; sequencing was by immunoSEQ multiplex PCR. The sample lists under 150,000 clones; around three quarters were seen once. Material: peripheral blood. Receptors originate from a man aged 55 to 70 with acute or convalescent COVID-19. CDR3s include the opening cysteine and the closing phenylalanine or tryptophan. D genes are given only for firm matches. Clone size is stated in some rows and not others, as once, few, many or a class when expanded.

V	size	J	D	DNA	CDR3
TRBV6-6	-	TRBJ2-3	TRBD2	TGTGCCAGCAGTCGACAAGGACTAGCGGGAGCAGATACGCAGTATTTT	CASSRQGLAGADTQYF
TRBV2	-	TRBJ1-2	-	TGTGCCAGCAGTTCCTGGGGAGGCGGCTACACCTTC	CASSSWGGGYTF
TRBV5-5	-	TRBJ1-2	-	TGTGCCAGCAGCTTGGAAATGAGCTATGGCTACACCTTC	CASSLEMSYGYTF
TRBV7-9	-	TRBJ2-3	-	TGTGCCAGCAGCGGGACACCGACTCGGGATACGCAGTATTTT	CASSGTPTRDTQYF
TRBV12-3/TRBV12-4	-	TRBJ2-3	TRBD1	TGTGCCAGCAGGCGCACACAGGGGGATACGCAGTATTTT	CASRRTQGDTQYF
TRBV11-3	-	TRBJ2-3	TRBD2	TGTGCCAGCAGCACCGGCGGGAGGATCACAGATACGCAGTATTTT	CASSTGGRITDTQYF
TRBV5-6	-	TRBJ1-2	TRBD1	TGTGCCAGCAGCGAGGGACAGGGAAACTATGGCTACACCTTC	CASSEGQGNYGYTF
TRBV27	-	TRBJ1-5	-	TGTGCCAGCAAGAGTCAGGCTACAGGTAATCAGCCCCAGCATTTT	CASKSQATGNQPQHF
TRBV4-1	once	TRBJ2-2	TRBD1	TGCGCCAGCAGCAATTATAGGACAGGGGGCAGGAGCACCGGGGAGCTGTTTTTT	CASSNYRTGGRSTGELFF
TRBV11-2	-	TRBJ2-5	-	TGTGCCAGCAGCTTAGTCCGGGACCAAGAGACCCAGTACTTC	CASSLVRDQETQYF